The rows below give T cell receptor delta chains drawn from one sample of a study of gammadelta T cells in human blood. TCRdb re-called the RT-PCR reads via CATT. The sample holds some 670 delta-chain clones; roughly 15% are singletons and the top ten take roughly 20%. The specimen sequenced was non-Vgamma9Vdelta2 gamma-delta T cells from adult blood. The receptors derive from a human donor. Each CDR3 is given with its conserved first and last residue. A D gene is named only where the DNA matches it firmly. Size tells how often a clone was seen (once, few, many) or the class of an expanded clone, and some rows leave it out.

clone size	D gene	V gene	J gene	CDR3 protein	CDR3 DNA
large	TRDD3	TRDV1	TRDJ1	CALGELQRPRVWTTDWGIPYTDKLIF	TGTGCTCTTGGGGAACTTCAGCGGCCCCGGGTTTGGACTACCGACTGGGGGATACCCTACACCGATAAACTCATCTTT
large	TRDD3	TRDV1	TRDJ1	CALGLLSSYPAVNSYWGIRRGSKLIF	TGTGCTCTTGGGCTACTCAGTTCCTACCCCGCAGTCAACTCGTACTGGGGGATACGTCGGGGGAGCAAACTCATCTTT
large	TRDD3	TRDV1	TRDJ1	CALGELPLLGATPGVYTDKLIF	TGTGCTCTTGGGGAACTGCCCCTACTGGGGGCTACCCCTGGGGTATACACCGATAAACTCATCTTT
medium-sized	TRDD3	TRDV1	TRDJ1	CALGPSRAFPVLGGHTDKLIF	TGTGCTCTTGGGCCCTCTAGGGCATTCCCCGTACTGGGGGGCCACACCGATAAACTCATCTTT
hyperexpanded	-	TRDV1	TRDJ1	CALGELWPIHHYTDKLIF	TGTGCTCTTGGGGAACTGTGGCCCATACACCACTACACCGATAAACTCATCTTT
large	-	TRDV3	TRDJ1	CAFTGFPSLGTDKLIF	TGTGCCTTTACGGGCTTCCCCTCCCTTGGCACCGATAAACTCATCTTT
medium-sized	TRDD3	TRDV3	TRDJ2	CAFKMLGDKTLTAQLFF	TGTGCCTTTAAAATGCTAGGGGATAAGACTTTGACAGCACAACTCTTCTTT
large	TRDD3	TRDV1	TRDJ4	CALGEVSTYWGMSRPLIF	TGTGCTCTTGGGGAAGTTTCTACGTACTGGGGGATGTCCAGACCCCTGATCTTT
medium-sized	TRDD3	TRDV1	TRDJ1	CALGELWVPLGIHAADKLIF	TGTGCTCTTGGGGAACTGTGGGTACCATTGGGGATACACGCGGCCGATAAACTCATCTTT
-	TRDD3	TRDV2	TRDJ2	CACDSLLGDTGTAQLFF	TGTGCCTGTGATTCTTTACTGGGGGATACGGGGACAGCACAACTCTTCTTT
-	-	TRDV1	TRDJ4	CALGEPVGPLIF	TGTGCTCTTGGGGAACCTGTGGGACCCCTGATCTTT
medium-sized	TRDD3	TRDV2	TRDJ1	CACVVLNNELNWGIRVCIRHLNDKLIF	TGTGCCTGTGTCGTCCTCAACAATGAACTTAACTGGGGGATACGCGTGTGTATACGGCACCTGAACGATAAACTCATCTTT
-	TRDD3	TRDV1	TRDJ1	CALGELGFVLPGILPEYTDKLIF	TGTGCTCTTGGGGAACTCGGGTTTGTTCTACCAGGGATACTCCCCGAGTACACCGATAAACTCATCTTT
large	-	TRDV3	TRDJ1	CAFSRLGNTDKLIF	TGTGCCTTTTCTCGGCTAGGGAACACCGATAAACTCATCTTT
medium-sized	-	TRDV1	TRDJ1	CALGDPLSYAGAGGITFKLIF	TGTGCTCTTGGGGATCCCCTCTCCTACGCCGGGGCTGGGGGTATAACTTTTAAACTCATCTTT
few	-	TRDV1	TRDJ1	CALGEFIPLRKLIF	TGTGCTCTTGGGGAGTTTATTCCACTAAGGAAACTCATCTTT
large	TRDD3	TRDV1	TRDJ1	CALGELRGFLWGIRYTDKLIF	TGTGCTCTTGGGGAACTCAGGGGCTTCCTCTGGGGGATAAGGTACACCGATAAACTCATCTTT
large	TRDD3	TRDV3	TRDJ1	CASRRTGGYWVDKLIF	TGTGCCTCCCGACGTACTGGGGGATACTGGGTCGATAAACTCATCTTT
large	TRDD3	TRDV3	TRDJ1	CAFRGLPGLGVYTDKLIF	TGTGCCTTTAGGGGTCTTCCTGGACTGGGGGTGTACACCGATAAACTCATCTTT
large	-	TRAV36/DV7	TRDJ1	CAVFTGSRGKDDKLIF	TGTGCTGTGTTTACTGGATCGCGCGGGAAGGACGATAAACTCATCTTT